Described below is a single T cell receptor beta chain sequence and its context. There are a few counts of this clone. What antigen it recognizes has not been identified. The input lacks base qualities; no much larger clone sits a single base away. Counted from cysteine to phenylalanine, this CDR3 has 14 amino acids. Solely the CDR3 DNA is kept, with 42 bases framed from the first base. V lost 4 bases and J lost 5 bases; the stretch between them is 15 bases long. Based on the germline V gene, the CDR1 and CDR2 sequences are SGHTA and FQGNSA. The intended sense of this specimen's treatment or condition label: roughly 18 received Ad26.COV2.S at low or high dose, single or two shots; roughly 5 received placebo; per-sample allocation not given. Repertoires of vaccine and placebo recipients were sequenced from samples taken on day 63 after the first injection. Between 29 July and 7 August 2020, Cohort 1b enrolled some 25 adults aged 18-55 years at one site in Boston, USA. Ad26.COV2.S consisted of a replication-incompetent adenovirus type 26 vector by which a prefusion-stabilized SARS-CoV-2 spike protein from the original Wuhan strain was expressed.

This specimen belongs to a study of Ad26.COV2.S vaccination and SARS-CoV-2 variants (dated by TCRdb to 2020 to 2023). With respect to the entire study: Vaccine-arm donors were drawn from COV1001, a multicentre, randomized, double-blind, placebo-controlled phase I-IIa trial of Ad26.COV2.S in healthy adults. Participants in the trial were split at random into five groups of five each, receiving low-dose or high-dose Ad26.COV2.S once or twice, or else placebo on both occasions. The specificity and breadth of SARS-CoV-2-reactive T cell receptors after Ad26.COV2.S vaccination were assessed by TCRbeta repertoire sequencing. A total of 32 samples were included in the TCR-sequenced set, comprising roughly 19 Ad26.COV2.S vaccine recipients, 5 placebo recipients and 8 SARS-CoV-2 convalescent individuals. Investigators remained blinded to trial group allocation during experiments and outcome assessment. Ad26.COV2.S was administered intramuscularly at 5 x 10^10 or 1 x 10^11 viral particles, either as a single shot or as two shots given 56 days apart.

Broader findings and caveats from the paper: Vaccine and placebo recipients had comparable non-spike TCR breadth, which fits with the vaccine containing only spike. It was noted by the authors that total T cell responses may have been underestimated by the TCR breadth and depth analyses. After vaccination, spike-specific CD8+ and CD4+ T cell responses were reported to show substantial breadth. Higher spike-specific TCR breadth was observed in Ad26.COV2.S recipients than in placebo recipients (P = 0.0014). The study was not powered for comparison of responses between vaccine doses or regimens.

The immunoSEQ Assay was the method used to sequence TCRbeta CDR3 regions. After extraction, genomic DNA underwent amplification by bias-controlled multiplex PCR, followed by high-throughput sequencing. For the original study's pipeline: To quantify the absolute abundance of each unique TCRbeta CDR3 region, sequences were collapsed and filtered. T cell fraction was estimated by normalizing TCRbeta template counts to usable DNA, with usable DNA measured through amplification of reference genes found in all nucleated cells. Repertoire TCRs were annotated as SARS-CoV-2-specific when V gene, CDR3 amino acid sequence and J gene were exactly matched to a known reactive TCR set. The reference SARS-CoV-2 TCR set was derived from MIRA and filtered for enrichment in COVID-19-positive ImmuneCODE repertoires, a step that removed public or cross-reactive TCRs. Drawing on the MIRA antigens, annotated TCRs were analysed further at the level of specific ORF or position within ORF. Breadth was defined as the number of annotated unique rearrangements divided by the total number of unique productive rearrangements, and depth was defined as the summed frequency of the annotated unique rearrangements. Group comparisons of TCR breadth used two-sided Wilcoxon rank-sum tests. This immuneACCESS table, as held by TCRdb, lists in-frame sequences with V and J called but not all clones. Of the missing ones, under half trace to an unresolved V gene in checked studies; the others have no known cause. The V and J calls and clone size come from that table; D and trimming were worked out from the DNA. Counted in this sample were about 220,000 clones; 85% to 90% of them appeared once. Of the sample, approximately 12% falls within the top ten clones.

This receptor was obtained from a person between 18 and 59 years old who received the Ad26.COV2.S COVID-19 vaccine or a placebo. Here the sequenced sample was peripheral blood, taken in a trial of Ad26.COV2.S vaccine versus placebo. The rearranged segments are TRBV7-2 and TRBJ2-7, with TRBD1 tentatively as D gene (6 bases match). CDR3 reads: CASSYSGEMDEQYF. The nucleotide sequence is TGTGCCAGCAGCTACTCAGGGGAGATGGACGAGCAGTACTTC.